The 23 T cell receptor beta chains given below trace back to one sample, sequenced in a study of blood T cells in healthy people across ages (dated by TCRdb to the mid-2010s). Library generation was performed with 5' RACE. Sequencing instrument: Illumina HiSeq 2500. A second PCR of 7 to 11 cycles was run with a J-beta primer mix and a sample-barcoded 5' primer. TCRdb reprocessed the public reads (quality trimming at Q25 with fastp, clone calling with MiXCR) and kept in-frame beta chains. All rows with the same CDR3 protein become a single entry with the most common DNA and genes. The sample includes 590,000 or so distinct CDR3 sequences, with less than 35% observed a single time. 15% to 18% of the sample comes from the top ten. Sequencing was done on a sample of blood. The receptors shown here come from a woman of 80 years or more in good health.

The chain carries TRBV7-2 and TRBJ1-2; D is undetermined. Trimming left V 4 bases short and J 7 bases short, with 16 bases between. The CDR3 is 14 amino acids. Germline CDR1 SGHTA, CDR2 FQGNSA. DNA for the CDR3: TGTGCCAGCAGCTCTTCAGTTGGGGTATTTGGCTACACCTTC. Translation: CASSSSVGVFGYTF. The variable domain in full, with the rest retrieved from reference TRBV7-2 and TRBJ1-2, is GAGVSQSPSNKVTEKGKDVELRCDPISGHTALYWYRQSLGQGLEFLIYFQGNSAPDKSGLPSDRFSAERTGGSVSTLTIQRTQQEDSAVYLCASSSSVGVFGYTFGSGTRLTVV.

On this clonotype itself: The germline gene is not matched at one end of the junction; a read error may be the cause. V and J are TRBV28 and TRBJ2-1, with D possibly being TRBD1 (6 bases). This CDR3 has 15 amino acids. Germline CDR1 MDHEN, CDR2 SYDVKM. CDR3 residues: CARRQPGTPNNEQFF. The CDR3 DNA reads TGTGCCCGCAGACAACCCGGGACACCCAACAATGAGCAGTTCTTC.

This clonotype has at least ten counts. The chain links TRBV7-8 to TRBJ2-7, with unresolved D. V was clipped by 5 bases and J by 4 bases, with 9 bases between them. Germline V gene sequence: CDR1 SGHVS, CDR2 FQNEAQ. There are 12 residues in the CDR3. The CDR3 nucleotides read TGTGCCAGCAGCACGAGCACGTACGAGCAGTACTTC. It specifies CASSTSTYEQYF. The variable domain in full, completed from reference TRBV7-8 and TRBJ2-7, reads GAGVSQSPRYKVAKRGQDVALRCDPISGHVSLFWYQQALGQGPEFLTYFQNEAQLDKSGLPSDRFFAERPEGSVSTLKIQRTQQEDSAVYLCASSTSTYEQYFGPGTRLTVT.

This clonotype occurred many times. J is TRBJ2-7 and V is TRBV7-8, with 11 bases aligning to TRBD1. With 10 bases clipped from V and 3 bases from J, the junction kept 8 bases outside the gene matches. Germline V CDR1 and CDR2: SGHVS, FQNEAQ. The CDR3 length is 14 residues. The CDR3 loop reads CAISVGTGGYEQYF. The CDR3 bases are TGTGCCATTTCGGTGGGGACAGGGGGCTACGAGCAGTACTTC.

Many counts were recorded for this clonotype. The chain combines TRBV6-1 with TRBJ2-3; TRBD1 aligns across 8 bases. The CDR3 runs 15 residues. V lost 2 bases to trimming and J lost 8 bases; unmatched junction nucleotides: 9. CDR1 and CDR2 from the germline V gene are MNHNS and SASEGT. The CDR3 spells CASSERTGLQGTQYF. DNA of the CDR3: TGTGCCAGCAGTGAACGGACAGGGCTCCAAGGTACGCAGTATTTT.

A note on this clonotype: A much bigger clone sits one base away, suggesting this may be a read error. Because the CDR3's place on the DNA is in doubt, the DNA is left out and the CDR3 is given as listed by TCRdb. The J gene is TRBJ2-6, the V gene TRBV6-1. Looked up from germline, CDR1 is MNHNS and CDR2 is SASEGT. The CDR3 is 15 residues long, ends included. CDR3 sequence: CASSHVASGANVRTF.

This clonotype was detected a few times. The chain couples TRBV24-1 to TRBJ1-1; tentative D call: TRBD1 (5 bases). Looked up from germline, CDR1 is KGHDR and CDR2 is SFDVKD. The CDR3 has 11 residues. Trimming left V 9 bases short and J 5 bases short, with 9 bases between. The CDR3 here is CATGRGTEAFF. In DNA, the CDR3 is TGTGCCACCGGCCGGGGGACTGAAGCTTTCTTT.

This clonotype occurred many times. This sequence joins TRBV7-3 and TRBJ2-1, with 11 bases fitting TRBD2. Unmatched junction bases numbered 4, after V lost 5 bases and J lost 7 bases. This CDR3 contains 14 residues. Germline V gene lookup returns CDR1 SGHTA and CDR2 FQGTGA. This CDR3 reads CASSQGLAANEQFF. DNA for the CDR3: TGTGCCAGCAGCCAGGGACTAGCGGCTAATGAGCAGTTCTTC.

This clonotype was seen a few times. The chain has TRBV11-1 and TRBJ2-2, with TRBD1 as a possible D gene (5 bases). V gave up 6 bases and J gave up 1 base, with 12 bases separating them. The CDR3 spans 15 residues. Germline-derived CDR1 and CDR2 are SGHAT and FQDESV (reference sequence). The CDR3 loop reads CASRPPRENTGELFF. CDR3 coding DNA: TGTGCCAGCAGACCACCCAGGGAGAACACCGGGGAGCTGTTTTTT.

This clonotype came up a few times. This rearrangement joins TRBV4-1 to TRBJ2-2, with 8 bases matching TRBD1. The CDR3 length is 18 residues. V gave up 0 bases and J gave up 0 bases; unmatched junction bases: 6. Germline V gene data show CDR1 as MGHRA and CDR2 as YSYEKL. Written as DNA, the CDR3 is TGCGCCAGCAGCCAAGATAACGAGGGACAGGCGAACACCGGGGAGCTGTTTTTT. Translation: CASSQDNEGQANTGELFF.

This clonotype has a count of ten or more. The chain uses TRBV6-2 or TRBV6-3 and TRBJ2-1; D may be TRBD2 (5 bases). The CDR3 is 18 amino acids. V lost 2 bases, J lost 0 bases, and 17 bases lay in between. Germline loops: CDR1 MNHEY, CDR2 SVGEGT. The CDR3 DNA sequence: TGTGCCAGCAGTTACCCTCTATTGAGGGAAAGCTCCTACAATGAGCAGTTCTTC. Its protein is CASSYPLLRESSYNEQFF.

This clonotype was seen at least ten times. The chain couples TRBV20-1 to TRBJ1-2; possible D gene TRBD1, 6 bases. The germline V gene has CDR1 DFQATT and CDR2 SNEGSKA (reference sequence). Deletions cut 5 bases from V and 4 bases from J, with 17 bases between. The CDR3 has 14 residues. CDR3 amino acids: CSARPEGGSYGYTF. The DNA for the CDR3 is TGCAGTGCTCGCCCCGAGGGGGGGAGCTATGGCTACACCTTC.

The V and J genes are TRBV19 and TRBJ1-1, with D unresolved. This CDR3 comprises 13 residues. With 1 base removed from V and 11 bases from J, the gap between germline ends came to 14 bases. CDR1 LNHDA and CDR2 SQIVND come from the germline V gene (reference sequence). The CDR3 nucleotides are TGTGCCAGTAGTATAGGGACCACAACTAGGGCTTTCTTT. The encoded protein is CASSIGTTTRAFF.

This clonotype showed up many times. The chain joins TRBV7-8 to TRBJ2-3, with 8 bases identical to TRBD2. CDR1 is SGHVS, CDR2 FQNEAQ, per germline. CDR3 length: 20 residues. With V trimmed by 2 bases and J by 5 bases, 21 bases remained unmatched. CDR3 nucleotides: TGTGCCAGCAGCTTACGCCTAACCGTGGGTCAGCGGGGGCTCGGAGATACGCAGTATTTT. Translation gives CASSLRLTVGQRGLGDTQYF.

This clonotype turned up a few times. A read error is possible here, since a much larger clone lies one base away. The V and J genes are TRBV7-3 and TRBJ2-5, with TRBD1 matching over 8 bases. Germline CDR1 reads SGHTA; CDR2 reads FQGTGA. J was trimmed by 11 bases and V by 1 base; bases with no gene match: 15. This CDR3 comprises 16 residues. The CDR3 here is CASSLNRVRGLNEQYF. CDR3 DNA sequence: TGTGCCAGCAGCTTAAATCGCGTCAGGGGGCTTAATGAGCAGTACTTC.

This clonotype showed up just a few times. A single base separates this from a much larger clone, so it may be a read error. The CDR3, as DNA: TGCGCCAGCAGCCCCCAGGGGGGCGGATACAATGAGCAGTACTTC. This translates into CASSPQGGGYNEQYF. This chain connects TRBV5-1 to TRBJ2-7; perhaps TRBD1 as D (7 bases). Germline V gene data show CDR1 as SGHRS and CDR2 as YFSETQ. This CDR3 is 15 amino acids long. Trimming stripped 4 bases from V and 7 bases from J, with 21 bases between.

This clonotype was detected many times. The chain has TRBV6-5 and TRBJ2-7, with D unresolved. V lost 2 bases and J 0 bases, leaving 11 bases between the germline ends. The length of the CDR3 is 15 residues. Per germline, CDR1 MNHEY and CDR2 SVGAGI. This CDR3 reads CASSYNAGSSYEQYF. CDR3 sequence (DNA): TGTGCCAGCAGTTACAATGCAGGAAGCTCCTACGAGCAGTACTTC.

This clonotype was recorded a few times. With a much larger clone just one base away, this may be a read error. This chain connects TRBV7-2 to TRBJ2-7, with 11 bases aligning to TRBD2. The J call may be wrong; the DNA end is better matched by TRBJ2-5. CDR3 length equals 15 residues. Germline V gene sequence: CDR1 SGHTA, CDR2 FQGNSA. The DNA for the CDR3 is TGTGTCAGCAGTTATAGCGGGGGGGCTTATGAGACCCAGTACTTC. It yields the protein CVSSYSGGAYETQYF.

In this sample, this clonotype turned up many times. The chain recombines TRBV29-1 with TRBJ2-3, with D perhaps TRBD1 or TRBD2 (5 bases each). The germline V gene has CDR1 SQVTM and CDR2 ANQGSEA. The CDR3 contains 13 residues. V was pared by 6 bases and J by 6 bases, with 16 bases between. CDR3 region: CSVGTGFVDTQYF. The CDR3 DNA follows: TGCAGCGTCGGGACCGGGTTTGTGGATACGCAGTATTTT.

The chain joins TRBV28 to TRBJ2-1, with 9 bases fitting TRBD2. V trimming: 8 bases; J trimming: 10 bases; junction bases outside the gene matches: 9. In germline, CDR1 is MDHEN, CDR2 SYDVKM. This CDR3 comprises 13 residues. CDR3 residues: CASVSSGGYEQFF. CDR3 in DNA: TGTGCCAGCGTCTCGAGCGGGGGGTACGAGCAGTTCTTC. Filled out from reference TRBV28 and TRBJ2-1, the complete variable domain reads DVKVTQSSRYLVKRTGEKVFLECVQDMDHENMFWYRQDPGLGLRLIYFSYDVKMKEKGDIPEGYSVSREKKERFSLILESASTNQTSMYLCASVSSGGYEQFFGPGTRLTVL.

The chain recombines TRBV5-1 with TRBJ1-1; 10 nucleotides agree with TRBD1. V was pared by 4 bases and J by 1 base, with 1 base of the junction left unmatched. The CDR3 covers 14 residues. CDR1 and CDR2 (germline): SGHRS, YFSETQ. CDR3 DNA sequence: TGCGCCAGCAGCGGACAGGGGGGGAACACTGAAGCTTTCTTT. This sequence encodes CASSGQGGNTEAFF.

This clonotype was recorded at least ten times. V gene TRBV5-4 combines with J gene TRBJ1-6; tentative D call: TRBD1 (5 bases). Germline V gives CDR1 SGHNT, CDR2 YYREEE (reference sequence). The CDR3 has 14 amino acids. Trimming shortened V by 4 bases and J by 3 bases, and 8 bases separated the two germline ends. This CDR3 reads CASSPQGYNSPLHF. CDR3 nucleotides: TGTGCCAGCAGCCCCCAGGGCTATAATTCACCCCTCCACTTT.

This clonotype was picked up many times. This sequence joins TRBV18 and TRBJ2-3; 8 nucleotides align to TRBD1. The germline V gene has CDR1 KGHSH and CDR2 LQKENI. The CDR3 contains 15 residues. Trimming at V came to 6 bases and at J to 2 bases, leaving 7 bases not matched to a gene. As DNA, the CDR3 is TGTGCCAGCTCTCCTCAGGGGGCCACCACAGATACGCAGTATTTT. Encoded protein: CASSPQGATTDTQYF.